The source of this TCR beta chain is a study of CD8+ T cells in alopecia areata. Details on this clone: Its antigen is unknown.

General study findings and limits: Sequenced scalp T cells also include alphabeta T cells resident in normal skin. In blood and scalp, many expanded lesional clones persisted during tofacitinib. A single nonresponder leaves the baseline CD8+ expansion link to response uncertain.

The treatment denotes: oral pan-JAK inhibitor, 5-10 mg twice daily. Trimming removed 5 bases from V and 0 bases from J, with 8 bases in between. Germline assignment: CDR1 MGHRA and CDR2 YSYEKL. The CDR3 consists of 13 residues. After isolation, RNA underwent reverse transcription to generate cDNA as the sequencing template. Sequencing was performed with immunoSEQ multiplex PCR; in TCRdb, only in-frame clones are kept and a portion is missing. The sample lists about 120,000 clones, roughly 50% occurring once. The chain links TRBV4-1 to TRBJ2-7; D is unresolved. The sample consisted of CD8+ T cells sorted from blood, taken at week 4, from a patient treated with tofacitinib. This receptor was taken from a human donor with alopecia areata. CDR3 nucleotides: TGCGCCAGCAGCTCGGGCCACTCCTACGAGCAGTACTTC. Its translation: CASSSGHSYEQYF.